These 2 T cell receptor beta chains were sequenced from one sample in a study of blood T cell repertoires in COVID-19. Some clones are missing from TCRdb's copy, which holds only in-frame ones; the method was immunoSEQ multiplex PCR. This sample has 250,000 to 300,000 clones, with 85% to 90% found just once. Source material: PBMCs or T cells enriched from blood (not recorded which). All receptors come from a man between 18 and 29 years old who had recovered from COVID-19.

This clone showed up just once. J is TRBJ2-1 and V is TRBV12-5; D uncertain. The V gene's germline CDR1 is LGHNT and CDR2 FRNRAP. V was cut by 5 bases and J by 5 bases, with 16 bases left in between. The CDR3 covers 15 residues. The DNA of the CDR3 is TGTGCTAGTGGTCCTCAGAGGTTGCGGAACAATGAGCAGTTCTTC. It is translated as CASGPQRLRNNEQFF.

The chain has TRBV19 and TRBJ1-1; 7 bases line up with TRBD1. Germline CDR1 and CDR2: LNHDA and SQIVND (reference sequence). Trimming took 6 bases from V and 1 from J; bases not matched to a gene: 2. The CDR3 length is 13 residues. In DNA form, the CDR3 reads TGTGCCAGTAGGGGGACAGAGAACACTGAAGCTTTCTTT. It specifies CASRGTENTEAFF.